These T cell receptor beta chains were read from a single sample in a study of blood T cells in healthy people across ages. TCRdb re-called the 5' RACE reads through MiXCR, storing one row per CDR3 protein. The table includes fewer than 600,000 distinct CDR3 sequences, over 25% detected once. The sample also formed part of further work on T cells of mothers and their children.

Sequencing input: blood. These receptors all come from a boy aged 2 to 10 in good health. Each CDR3 is given with its conserved first and last residue. The order of the fields is D gene, V gene, J gene, clone size, CDR3 DNA, CDR3 protein. The D gene is left open where the match is weak. A row's size may be missing; if present it is once, few, many or a size class.

-	TRBV29-1	TRBJ2-5	-	TGCAGCGTTGAAGATCGTAACGGGGCAGAGGCCCAGTACTTC	CSVEDRNGAEAQYF
-	TRBV16	TRBJ2-2	-	TGTGCCAGCAGCCAATTTGTCCCCGGGGAGCTGTTTTTT	CASSQFVPGELFF
-	TRBV5-5	TRBJ2-7	few	TGTGCCAGCAGCTTGGCGAGGTCCGGTTACGAGCAGTACTTC	CASSLARSGYEQYF
-	TRBV20-1	TRBJ2-3	few	TGCAGTGTTGGCCCGGGCACAGATACGCAGTATTTT	CSVGPGTDTQYF
TRBD1	TRBV29-1	TRBJ1-1	few	TGCAGCGTTGGGCCCTCTTTTACAGGGGAGAACACTGAAGCTTTCTTT	CSVGPSFTGENTEAFF
-	TRBV5-1	TRBJ2-5	many	TGCGCCAGCAGACTTGACGGCGGAGAGACCCAGTACTTC	CASRLDGGETQYF
-	TRBV27	TRBJ2-7	-	TGTGCCAGCAGCCCCACTCGGACGGGGACCCCCTACGAGCAGTACTTC	CASSPTRTGTPYEQYF
-	TRBV6-6	TRBJ2-7	once	TGTGCCAGCAGCGCGGGAATTTACGAGCAGTACTTC	CASSAGIYEQYF
-	TRBV7-2	TRBJ2-7	-	TGTGCCAGCAGCTTAGCGTCTGCGAGAGGGGCGGGGGAGCAGTACTTC	CASSLASARGAGEQYF
-	TRBV9	TRBJ1-2	once	TGTGCCAGCAGCGTAGTTAGTGGGGGTGATCGTCTCCCTTTTAACTATGGCTACACCTTC	CASSVVSGGDRLPFNYGYTF
-	TRBV12-5	TRBJ1-5	-	TGTGCTAGTGGTTTGGCCCCGTCCGGGACCCCAATCCTATATTTT	CASGLAPSGTPILYF
TRBD2	TRBV19	TRBJ2-7	-	TGTGCCAGTAGCGAGGTAGCGGGAGGCTACGAGCAGTACTTC	CASSEVAGGYEQYF
-	TRBV7-2	TRBJ1-2	once	TGTGCCAGCAGCTTAGATGGGGGGGTAGACAACTATGGCTACACCTTC	CASSLDGGVDNYGYTF
-	TRBV6-5	TRBJ2-5	-	TGTGCCAGCAGCTCAACCCGATCCGGGACCCAGTACTTC	CASSSTRSGTQYF
TRBD1	TRBV4-3	TRBJ2-7	-	TGCGCCAGCAGCCTCAATGCAGGACAGGGGTTTCACGAGCAGTACTTC	CASSLNAGQGFHEQYF
TRBD1	TRBV7-2	TRBJ2-5	many	TGCGCCAGCAGCTTGGCTGGACAGGTGCAAGAGACCCAGTACTTC	CASSLAGQVQETQYF